One sample yielded the 18 T cell receptor beta chains listed below, sequenced in a study of OX40 agonist ivuxolimab in advanced cancers. The repertoire was sequenced with immunoSEQ multiplex PCR; TCRdb's copy has only in-frame clones and lacks some. The sample includes some 90,000 clones, about nine tenths of them seen just once. This specimen was CD4+ or CD8+ T cells sorted from blood, taken in a trial of the OX40 agonist ivuxolimab. All receptors derive from an adult with an advanced solid tumor such as melanoma, head and neck, liver or kidney cancer.

The chain is built from TRBV11-2 and TRBJ2-7; 11 nucleotides agree with TRBD1. The CDR3 length is 17 residues. After removal of 2 bases from V and 4 bases from J, the junction contained 10 bases not matched to a gene. Germline assignment: CDR1 SGHAT and CDR2 FQNNGV. This CDR3 reads CASSLSLAGQGAYEQYF. The CDR3 DNA follows: TGTGCCAGCAGCTTATCCTTGGCCGGACAGGGGGCATACGAGCAGTACTTC.

This chain links TRBV28 with TRBJ2-5; possibly TRBD1 for D (7 bases). CDR3 length: 13 amino acids. Germline loops: CDR1 MDHEN, CDR2 SYDVKM. The V gene lost 8 bases and the J gene lost 5 bases, with 15 bases spanning the gap. CDR3 protein: CASQTGAGETQYF. CDR3 DNA sequence: TGTGCCAGCCAAACAGGGGCGGGGGAGACCCAGTACTTC.

This sequence joins TRBV9 and TRBJ2-2, with D hard to call. The CDR3 spans 14 residues. The germline V gene has CDR1 SGDLS and CDR2 YYNGEE. V was cut by 1 base and J by 5 bases, with 9 bases left in between. The CDR3 coding sequence is TGTGCCAGCAGCGTAAGGGCGTCAACCGGGGAGCTGTTTTTT. Its translation is CASSVRASTGELFF.

V and J are TRBV27 and TRBJ1-2; weak D call: TRBD1 (5 bases). The CDR3 runs to 13 residues. CDR1 is MNHEY and CDR2 is SMNVEV in the germline V gene (reference sequence). Trimming removed 6 bases at V and 5 bases at J, with 13 bases between. DNA of the CDR3: TGTGCCAGCAGACCTCAGGGAGGGTATGGCTACACCTTC. It encodes CASRPQGGYGYTF.

The J gene is TRBJ2-7, the V gene TRBV27; 11 positions match TRBD1. Germline values: CDR1 MNHEY, CDR2 SMNVEV (reference sequence). J lost 6 bases, V lost 5 bases, and 6 bases had no gene match. CDR3 length: 14 residues. In nucleotides, the CDR3 is TGTGCCAGCAGTCTTGGGACAGGGGGTGGCGAGCAGTACTTC. This encodes CASSLGTGGGEQYF.

The V call is TRBV4-2, the J call TRBJ2-2; TRBD2 matches at 8 bases. Germline CDR1 LGHNA, CDR2 YNFKEQ. The CDR3 length is 15 residues. V gave up 6 bases and J gave up 4 bases; unmatched junction bases: 7. The CDR3 bases are TGTGCCAGCAGTCCTGGGACTAGAACCACCGGGGAGCTGTTTTTT. Translating gives CASSPGTRTTGELFF.

The V gene is TRBV19, the J gene TRBJ1-2, with TRBD1 identical over 8 bases. J was trimmed by 8 bases and V by 4 bases; bases with no gene match: 9. CDR1 and CDR2 (germline): LNHDA, SQIVND (reference sequence). The CDR3 totals 14 residues. In DNA form, the CDR3 reads TGTGCCAGTAGTAAGCTAGGACAGGGAGGAGGCTACACCTTC. This codes for CASSKLGQGGGYTF.

The chain carries TRBV10-1 and TRBJ2-3; TRBD2 matches 12 bases. The CDR3 runs 16 residues. V was clipped by 5 bases and J by 0 bases; unmatched bases: 3. Per the germline V gene, CDR1 is WNHNN and CDR2 is SYGVQD (reference sequence). The CDR3 DNA sequence: TGCGCCAGCAGTCGACTAGCGGGAGTGAGCACAGATACGCAGTATTTT. It translates to CASSRLAGVSTDTQYF.

V and J are TRBV5-6 and TRBJ2-7; D is undetermined. Between the trimmed V and J ends, which lost 0 bases and 4 bases, there was a span of 11 bases. Looked up from germline, CDR1 is SGHDT and CDR2 is YYEEEE. This CDR3 spans 14 amino acids. This CDR3 reads CASSLGGSRYEQYF. CDR3 nucleotide sequence: TGTGCCAGCAGCTTGGGTGGGTCCCGATACGAGCAGTACTTC.

A few counts support this clone. The junction does not match germline at one end; this may be a read error. This rearrangement joins TRBV28 to TRBJ1-5; maybe TRBD1 (5 bases). Germline loops: CDR1 MDHEN, CDR2 SYDVKM. The CDR3 runs 14 residues. Here the CDR3 DNA reads TGTGCCAGCAATTTAGGGACGTACAATCAGCCCCAGCATTTT. Amino acids: CASNLGTYNQPQHF.

The rearrangement links TRBV5-3 to TRBJ2-1; D gene ambiguous. TRBV5-3 is labeled an ORF, and its function is uncertain. Trimming cost V 0 bases and J 4 bases, with 14 bases left between them. This CDR3 spans 16 amino acids. The CDR3 DNA follows: TGTGCCAGAAGCTTGGAGAGTGAGACAATTTACAATGAGCAGTTCTTC. It translates to CARSLESETIYNEQFF.

This clone has a single count. The rearrangement links TRBV7-2 to TRBJ2-7; D possibly matches TRBD1 or TRBD2 (5 bases each). The length of the CDR3 is 17 residues. The V end lost 1 base, the J end lost 7 bases, and 23 bases lay between the germline ends. From germline, CDR1 is SGHTA and CDR2 FQGNSA. In DNA, the CDR3 is TGTGCCAGCAGCTTAGGCCCCTCGACAGAGGGTTTTCAGGAGCAGTACTTC. Its translation is CASSLGPSTEGFQEQYF. The full variable domain, with the rest looked up from reference TRBV7-2 and TRBJ2-7, is GAGVSQSPSNKVTEKGKDVELRCDPISGHTALYWYRQSLGQGLEFLIYFQGNSAPDKSGLPSDRFSAERTGGSVSTLTIQRTQQEDSAVYLCASSLGPSTEGFQEQYFGPGTRLTVT.

This chain links TRBV7-2 with TRBJ2-7; D not certain. V was shortened by 11 bases and J by 6 bases, with 11 bases between the two germline ends. This CDR3 is built from 10 residues. From germline, CDR1 is SGHTA and CDR2 FQGNSA. Here the CDR3 DNA reads TGTGCCCCCGGCCCGGGCGAGCAGTACTTC. Protein product: CAPGPGEQYF.

The chain is built from TRBV7-2 and TRBJ2-7, with 11 bases matching TRBD1. The J segment lost 5 bases and the V segment lost 3 bases, leaving 6 bases of the junction unmatched. In germline, CDR1 is SGHTA, CDR2 FQGNSA. CDR3 length: 15 amino acids. CDR3 coding DNA: TGTGCCAGCAGCTTGGGACTGGGACAGGGGGACGAGCAGTACTTC. This sequence encodes CASSLGLGQGDEQYF.

CDR3 coding DNA: TGTGCCAGCAGCTTAGGGAGCCAGTCACCCCTCCACTTT. Its protein product is CASSLGSQSPLHF. V is TRBV11-1 and J is TRBJ1-6; the D is unclear. The CDR3 covers 13 residues. In germline, CDR1 is SGHAT, CDR2 FQDESV (reference sequence). The V gene lost 1 base and the J gene lost 10 bases, with 8 bases spanning the gap. The variable domain in full, with the rest retrieved from reference TRBV11-1 and TRBJ1-6, is EAEVAQSPRYKITEKSQAVAFWCDPISGHATLYWYRQILGQGPELLVQFQDESVVDDSQLPKDRFSAERLKGVDSTLKIQPAELGDSAMYLCASSLGSQSPLHFGNGTRLTVT.

V usage is TRBV7-2 and J usage is TRBJ2-5, with 9 bases aligning to TRBD1. This CDR3 is built from 15 residues. The junction had 11 bases not matched to a gene; V was cut back by 5 bases and J by 7 bases. Germline CDR1 reads SGHTA; CDR2 reads FQGNSA. CDR3 residues: CASSPSRTGEATQYF. CDR3 nucleotides: TGTGCCAGCAGCCCCTCCCGGACAGGGGAGGCGACCCAGTACTTC.

The chain carries TRBV28 and TRBJ1-2; 7 nucleotides align to TRBD1. Germline CDR1 and CDR2: MDHEN and SYDVKM. V dropped 7 bases and J dropped 5; count of bases not matched to a gene: 13. The CDR3 has 15 amino acids. The CDR3, as DNA: TGTGCCAGCACCCAAAGGAGACAGGGCGCTTATGGCTACACCTTC. Its translation: CASTQRRQGAYGYTF.

The chain carries TRBV18 and TRBJ2-7; TRBD1 agrees at 8 bases. Germline V lookup: CDR1 KGHSH, CDR2 LQKENI. The V and J ends lost 3 bases and 6 bases, in that order; junction bases with no gene match: 10. There are 15 residues in the CDR3. DNA for the CDR3: TGTGCCAGCTCACCCGGACAGGGTACCCTGAGCGAGCAGTACTTC. Translated, it gives CASSPGQGTLSEQYF.